One sample yielded the 17 T cell receptor beta chains listed below, sequenced in a study of T-cell reconstitution after alpha-beta-depleted transplantation in children. A library of TCRbeta sequences, prepared with unique molecular identifiers, was generated. One entry per CDR3 protein results from TCRdb running MiXCR on the PCR reads. The sample shows 280,000 or so distinct CDR3 sequences, approximately 10% of them seen only once. The material sequenced was peripheral blood, taken 180 days after TCRalphabeta/CD19-depleted stem cell transplant. These receptor sequences come from a male patient aged 2-15 years who had a stem cell transplant for chronic granulomatous disease, so the T cells may come from the graft donor.

This clonotype was detected many times. The chain couples TRBV20-1 to TRBJ2-3, with 8 bases lining up with TRBD2. CDR1 is DFQATT and CDR2 is SNEGSKA in the germline V gene (reference sequence). The CDR3 length is 17 residues. V lost 0 bases and J lost 2; bases outside the gene matches: 10. In nucleotides, the CDR3 is TGCAGTGCTAGAGATTGGGACACCGGGAGGGACACAGATACGCAGTATTTT. It translates to CSARDWDTGRDTDTQYF.

This clonotype was observed at least ten times. J is TRBJ2-5 and V is TRBV7-2; tentatively, D is TRBD2 (7 bases). V gave up 3 bases and J gave up 5 bases, with 16 bases separating them. Per germline, CDR1 SGHTA and CDR2 FQGNSA. The CDR3 consists of 15 residues. The CDR3 is CASSLLRGREETQYF. CDR3 sequence (DNA): TGTGCCAGCAGCTTGCTGCGGGGGCGGGAGGAGACCCAGTACTTC.

This clonotype was recorded at least ten times. The chain links TRBV27 to TRBJ2-1; 11 bases are shared with TRBD2. This CDR3 is built from 19 residues. Unmatched junction bases numbered 16, after V lost 4 bases and J lost 5 bases. Looked up from germline, CDR1 is MNHEY and CDR2 is SMNVEV (reference sequence). The CDR3 protein is CASSSRLAGNHSTNNEQFF. The CDR3 DNA follows: TGTGCCAGCAGTTCCCGACTAGCGGGAAACCATTCCACTAACAATGAGCAGTTCTTC.

This clonotype was detected ten times or more. Here the CDR3 DNA reads TGTGCCATCAGTTGGCGGGACCAAGAGACCCAGTACTTC. Its translation is CAISWRDQETQYF. The chain joins TRBV10-3 to TRBJ2-5, with D perhaps TRBD2 (5 bases). Germline CDR1 is ENHRY and CDR2 is SYGVKD. The CDR3 loop spans 13 amino acids. V was shortened by 5 bases and J by 0 bases, with 7 bases between the two germline ends.

This clonotype was observed at least ten times. The chain is built from TRBV2 and TRBJ2-5; 7 bases are shared with TRBD1. Trimming removed 7 bases from V and 5 bases from J; junction bases left unmatched: 7. Germline V gene sequence: CDR1 SNHLY, CDR2 FYNNEI. The CDR3 has 13 residues. The CDR3 DNA reads as TGTGCCAGCAAAGACAGGGCAAAGGAGACCCAGTACTTC. Encoded protein: CASKDRAKETQYF.

This clonotype was detected many times. V and J are TRBV5-5 and TRBJ2-3; 12 positions match TRBD2. The CDR3 sequence is 17 residues long. Trimming took 4 bases from V and 3 from J; bases not matched to a gene: 9. CDR1 is SGHKS and CDR2 is YYEKEE in the germline V gene (reference sequence). Written as DNA, the CDR3 is TGTGCCAGCAGCGGTCACCTAGCGGGAGGGTTAACAGATACGCAGTATTTT. Its translation is CASSGHLAGGLTDTQYF. The full variable domain, rest sourced from reference TRBV5-5 and TRBJ2-3, is DAGVTQSPTHLIKTRGQQVTLRCSPISGHKSVSWYQQVLGQGPQFIFQYYEKEERGRGNFPDRFSARQFPNYSSELNVNALLLGDSALYLCASSGHLAGGLTDTQYFGPGTRLTVL.

CDR3 sequence: CASTISGQTYGYTF. CDR3 DNA sequence: TGTGCCAGCACCATATCGGGACAGACCTATGGCTACACCTTC. The rearrangement links TRBV28 to TRBJ1-2, with 7 bases fitting TRBD1. The CDR3 runs to 14 residues. Germline CDR1 is MDHEN and CDR2 is SYDVKM. With 7 bases clipped from V and 4 bases from J, the junction kept 9 bases outside the gene matches.

In this sample, this clonotype turned up once. A much larger clone sits a single nucleotide away, making a read error possible. The chain joins TRBV7-2 to TRBJ2-7; TRBD2 matches 9 bases. The germline V gene encodes CDR1 SGHTA and CDR2 FQGNSA. CDR3 length: 17 residues. V lost 2 bases, J lost 1 base, and 9 bases stayed unmatched. The CDR3 protein is CASSLLSGLANSYEQYF. The CDR3 nucleotides read TGTGCCAGCAGCTTACTTTCCGGACTAGCGAATTCCTACGAGCAGTACTTC.

The table lists this clonotype with many counts. The CDR3 DNA reads TGTGCCAGCAGCTTGGCGACAGGCCTTCCCGGCACTGAAGCTTTCTTT. Protein: CASSLATGLPGTEAFF. V gene TRBV5-6 combines with J gene TRBJ1-1; possibly TRBD1 for D (6 bases). Per the germline V gene, CDR1 is SGHDT and CDR2 is YYEEEE. The germline V and J ends were trimmed by 0 bases and 4 bases, with 16 bases remaining between them. This CDR3 region has 16 residues. The full variable domain, with the rest looked up from reference TRBV5-6 and TRBJ1-1, is DAGVTQSPTHLIKTRGQQVTLRCSPKSGHDTVSWYQQALGQGPQFIFQYYEEEERQRGNFPDRFSGHQFPNYSSELNVNALLLGDSALYLCASSLATGLPGTEAFFGQGTRLTVV.

This clonotype was counted ten times or more. The V and J genes are TRBV18 and TRBJ1-6, with D possibly being TRBD1 (5 bases). The CDR3 sequence is 13 residues long. V lost 8 bases and J 9 bases, leaving 14 bases between the germline ends. CDR1 KGHSH and CDR2 LQKENI come from the germline V gene. Here the CDR3 reads CASRLSGGSPLHF. The CDR3 DNA follows: TGTGCCAGCCGCCTTTCGGGGGGTTCACCCCTCCACTTT.

Ten or more counts support this clonotype. The chain carries TRBV7-6 and TRBJ2-7; the match to TRBD1 covers 8 bases. Germline V gives CDR1 SGHVS, CDR2 FNYEAQ. The CDR3 sequence is 14 residues long. Trimming at V came to 5 bases and at J to 1 base, leaving 4 bases not matched to a gene. CDR3 residues: CASSPDRGSYEQYF. The CDR3, as DNA: TGTGCCAGCAGCCCTGACAGGGGATCCTACGAGCAGTACTTC.

This clonotype was counted at least ten times. The chain joins TRBV3-1 to TRBJ2-7; 9 nucleotides line up with TRBD1. This CDR3 region has 15 residues. Germline V gene lookup returns CDR1 LGHDT and CDR2 YNNKEL (reference sequence). Germline trimming cut 4 bases from V and 6 bases from J; bases unmatched to any gene: 10. The CDR3 protein is CASSPAPGQGREQYF. In nucleotides, the CDR3 is TGTGCCAGCAGCCCGGCCCCGGGACAGGGACGCGAGCAGTACTTC.

The sample holds many counts of this clonotype. The rearrangement uses TRBV29-1 and TRBJ2-2, with 9 bases that match TRBD2. V gave up 2 bases and J gave up 5 bases; unmatched junction bases: 6. The CDR3 is 15 amino acids. The germline CDR1 and CDR2 sequences are SQVTM and ANQGSEA. The DNA for the CDR3 is TGCAGCGTTGAACTGGCGGGGGGGCAGACCGGGGAGCTGTTTTTT. Translated, it gives CSVELAGGQTGELFF.

There are many counts of this clonotype. The V call is TRBV2, the J call TRBJ1-4, with a weak D call TRBD1 (5 bases). The V end was cut by 7 bases, the J end by 10 bases, with 31 bases between. Germline-derived CDR1 and CDR2 are SNHLY and FYNNEI. CDR3 length equals 18 residues. CDR3 nucleotide sequence: TGTGCCAGCACCCAACAGGCGGGCAGTGCCCTGAAAAACGGAAAACTGTTTTTT. The encoded protein is CASTQQAGSALKNGKLFF.

In regard to this clonotype: A much larger clone lies one base from this, so it may be a read error. The chain carries TRBV12-3 or TRBV12-4 and TRBJ2-7, with D perhaps matching TRBD2 (5 bases). CDR3 length equals 12 residues. Trimming removed 11 bases from V and 2 bases from J, with 13 bases in between. The CDR3 DNA is TGTGCCTGCTGGACTCCCACCTACGAGCAGTACTTC. Protein product: CACWTPTYEQYF.

The genes are TRBV29-1 and TRBJ2-1; D is unresolved. Germline-derived CDR1 and CDR2 are SQVTM and ANQGSEA. The CDR3 length is 13 residues. Trimming took 0 bases from V and 13 from J, leaving 16 bases between them. In DNA form, the CDR3 reads TGCAGCGTTGAAGAGGATCTGATAAAAAGACAGTTCTTC. It encodes CSVEEDLIKRQFF.

This clonotype was found many times. The chain has TRBV6-4 and TRBJ2-1; 9 bases fit TRBD2. J lost 9 bases, V lost 8 bases, and 11 bases had no gene match. This CDR3 has 14 residues. Germline loops: CDR1 MRHNA, CDR2 SNTAGT. CDR3 DNA sequence: TGTGCCAGCGCCTCTAGCGGGAAAGGCGGTGAGCAGTTCTTC. As protein: CASASSGKGGEQFF.